This T cell receptor (beta chain) was captured in a study of technical replicates of blood from a handful of donors. V lost 4 bases, J lost 2 bases, and 2 bases stayed unmatched. Germline loops: CDR1 MRHNA, CDR2 SNTAGT. CDR3 size: 14 residues. Clones were read by immunoSEQ multiplex PCR, and TCRdb kept only the in-frame ones, dropping some. The table lists 80,000 or so clones, about 97% of them singletons. This TCR came from a human donor in good health. Sequences were obtained from T cells isolated from PBMCs. The chain couples TRBV6-4 to TRBJ2-7; 10 nucleotides align to TRBD1. CDR3 loop: CASSAGTGAYEQYF. The CDR3 bases are TGTGCCAGCAGTGCCGGGACAGGGGCCTACGAGCAGTACTTC.